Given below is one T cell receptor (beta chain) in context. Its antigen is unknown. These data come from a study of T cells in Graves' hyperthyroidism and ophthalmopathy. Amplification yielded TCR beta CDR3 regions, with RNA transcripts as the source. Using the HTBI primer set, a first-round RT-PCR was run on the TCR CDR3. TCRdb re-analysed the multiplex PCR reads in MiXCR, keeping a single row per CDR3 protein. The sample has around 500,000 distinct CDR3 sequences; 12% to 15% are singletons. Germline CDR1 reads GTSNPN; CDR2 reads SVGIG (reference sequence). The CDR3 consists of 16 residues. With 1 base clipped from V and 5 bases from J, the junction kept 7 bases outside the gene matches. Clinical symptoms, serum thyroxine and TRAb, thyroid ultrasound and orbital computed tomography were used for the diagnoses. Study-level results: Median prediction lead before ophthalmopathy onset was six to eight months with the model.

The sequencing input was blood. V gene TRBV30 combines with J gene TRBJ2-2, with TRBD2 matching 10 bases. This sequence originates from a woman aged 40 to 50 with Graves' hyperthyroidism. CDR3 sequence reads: CAWSAPSGSKTGELFF. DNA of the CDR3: TGTGCCTGGAGTGCTCCTAGCGGGAGTAAAACCGGGGAGCTGTTTTTT. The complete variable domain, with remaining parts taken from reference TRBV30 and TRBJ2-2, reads SQTIHQWPATLVQPVGSPLSLECTVEGTSNPNLYWYRQAAGRGLQLLFYSVGIGQISSEVPQNLSASRPQDRQFILSSKKLLLSDSGFYLCAWSAPSGSKTGELFFGEGSRLTVL.